The 28 T cell receptor beta chains in this list originate from one sample, sequenced in a study of identical twins. TCRdb redid the calling of the 5' RACE reads with MiXCR, one entry per CDR3 protein. The sample lists a few hundred thousand distinct CDR3 sequences; around 9.6% were seen once. The sample also formed part of further work on yellow fever vaccine responses in identical twins.

Sequenced: PBMCs. These receptors all stem from a young woman in good health.

The sample holds many counts of this clonotype. The chain recombines TRBV29-1 with TRBJ1-3, with D tentatively TRBD1 (6 bases). V lost 5 bases to trimming and J lost 4 bases, with 15 bases between them. The CDR3 is 14 residues long. The germline CDR1 and CDR2 sequences are SQVTM and ANQGSEA. CDR3 residues: CSVSDSLGGNTIYF. The DNA for the CDR3 is TGCAGCGTTTCGGACAGCCTCGGGGGAAACACCATATATTTT.

This clonotype was counted between two and nine times. The V gene is TRBV12-3 or TRBV12-4, the J gene TRBJ2-7; 12 nucleotides agree with TRBD2. The CDR3 contains 16 residues. The V gene end was trimmed by 2 bases and the J gene end by 3 bases; junction bases not matched to a gene: 5. The DNA of the CDR3 is TGTGCCAGCAGTTTAATCCGGACTAGCGGGATCTACGAGCAGTACTTC. It is translated as CASSLIRTSGIYEQYF.

The V gene is TRBV25-1, the J gene TRBJ1-1, with D maybe TRBD1 (5 bases). V was trimmed by 2 bases and J by 4 bases, leaving 17 bases between them. The CDR3 extends over 16 amino acids. The germline V gene has CDR1 MGHDK and CDR2 SYGVNS. The chain's CDR3 is CASSEMGGRGSTEAFF. CDR3 bases: TGTGCCAGCAGTGAAATGGGGGGTCGGGGTTCCACTGAAGCTTTCTTT. The whole variable domain, remainder taken from reference TRBV25-1 and TRBJ1-1, is EADIYQTPRYLVIGTGKKITLECSQTMGHDKMYWYQQDPGMELHLIHYSYGVNSTEKGDLSSESTVSRIRTEHFPLTLESARPSHTSQYLCASSEMGGRGSTEAFFGQGTRLTVV.

The V and J genes are TRBV10-2 and TRBJ1-1; maybe TRBD1 (6 bases). The V end was cut by 6 bases, the J end by 6 bases, with 14 bases between. The germline CDR1 and CDR2 sequences are WSHSY and SAAADI. The CDR3 is 13 residues long. The CDR3 DNA is TGCGCCAGCAGGGCCGTAGGGGGGGCTGAAGCTTTCTTT. Protein: CASRAVGGAEAFF.

This clonotype was counted at least ten times. This rearrangement joins TRBV7-3 to TRBJ1-5; no clear D gene. V was cut by 4 bases and J by 5 bases, with 9 bases left in between. Germline V gene sequence: CDR1 SGHTA, CDR2 FQGTGA. The CDR3 is made up of 13 amino acids. DNA for the CDR3: TGTGCCAGCAGCTCGTCGACGGATCAGCCCCAGCATTTT. As protein: CASSSSTDQPQHF. Looking up the rest from reference TRBV7-3 and TRBJ1-5 gives the full variable domain: GAGVSQTPSNKVTEKGKYVELRCDPISGHTALYWYRQSLGQGPEFLIYFQGTGAADDSGLPNDRFFAVRPEGSVSTLKIQRTERGDSAVYLCASSSSTDQPQHFGDGTRLSIL.

J is TRBJ2-3 and V is TRBV15, with 9 nucleotides matching TRBD2. Germline V gives CDR1 LNHNV, CDR2 YYDKDF (reference sequence). This CDR3 comprises 16 residues. J gave up 6 bases and V 0 bases, and 7 bases lay outside the gene matches. The CDR3 bases are TGTGCCACCAGCAGAGAGGCGGGGGGGCCTTGGGATACGCAGTATTTT. Its protein product is CATSREAGGPWDTQYF.

The rearrangement joins TRBV25-1 to TRBJ2-1; 8 positions match TRBD1. Trimming at V came to 3 bases and at J to 0 bases, leaving 4 bases not matched to a gene. The CDR3 is made up of 16 amino acids. Looked up from germline, CDR1 is MGHDK and CDR2 is SYGVNS. CDR3 region: CASSDQQGDSYNEQFF. The CDR3 nucleotides read TGTGCCAGCAGTGACCAACAGGGGGACTCCTACAATGAGCAGTTCTTC.

This clonotype was seen a handful of times. The V call is TRBV5-1, the J call TRBJ2-3; 8 bases match TRBD2. Trimming cost V 4 bases and J 2 bases; bases outside gene matches: 9. The CDR3 spans 16 residues. CDR1 is SGHRS, CDR2 YFSETQ, per germline. CDR3 sequence reads: CASSVPTSAVTDTQYF. The CDR3, as DNA: TGCGCCAGCAGCGTCCCGACTAGCGCTGTCACAGATACGCAGTATTTT. The full variable domain, its missing parts supplied by reference TRBV5-1 and TRBJ2-3, is KAGVTQTPRYLIKTRGQQVTLSCSPISGHRSVSWYQQTPGQGLQFLFEYFSETQRNKGNFPGRFSGRQFSNSRSEMNVSTLELGDSALYLCASSVPTSAVTDTQYFGPGTRLTVL.

The V call is TRBV5-1, the J call TRBJ2-7; 7 nucleotides match TRBD2. The CDR3 consists of 15 residues. CDR1 is SGHRS, CDR2 YFSETQ, per germline. The V and J ends lost 7 bases and 3 bases, in that order; junction bases with no gene match: 13. The CDR3 bases are TGCGCCAGCCGTACCACTAGCGCCTTTAGCTACGAGCAGTACTTC. Encoded protein: CASRTTSAFSYEQYF.

This clonotype appeared many times. The J gene is TRBJ2-1, the V gene TRBV7-2, with 9 bases matching TRBD2. Germline V gene sequence: CDR1 SGHTA, CDR2 FQGNSA. V shed 1 base, J shed 7 bases, and the junction held 11 bases outside the gene matches. The CDR3 covers 17 residues. The CDR3 DNA follows: TGTGCCAGCAGCTTAGTTCGGGCTAGCGGGACCTGGAATGAGCAGTTCTTC. As protein: CASSLVRASGTWNEQFF.

Many counts were recorded for this clonotype. The V and J genes are TRBV9 and TRBJ2-5, with D uncertain. The CDR3 consists of 14 residues. CDR1 is SGDLS and CDR2 is YYNGEE in the germline V gene. V was trimmed by 4 bases and J by 2 bases, leaving 12 bases between them. The CDR3 sequence is CASSSAGFQETQYF. CDR3 coding DNA: TGTGCCAGCAGCTCCGCCGGGTTTCAAGAGACCCAGTACTTC.

This rearrangement joins TRBV6-1 to TRBJ2-7; tentative D call: TRBD1 (6 bases). Trimming stripped 9 bases from V and 6 bases from J, with 24 bases between. This CDR3 region has 15 residues. Germline V CDR1 and CDR2: MNHNS, SASEGT. CDR3 sequence (DNA): TGTGCCAGTAAGCTAACAGGGACGGCTTCGGCCGAGCAGTACTTC. Amino acid sequence: CASKLTGTASAEQYF.

This clonotype was observed at least ten times. The V and J genes are TRBV4-3 and TRBJ2-5; D gene uncertain. Deletions cut 7 bases from V and 2 bases from J, with 5 bases between. The V gene's germline CDR1 is LGHNA and CDR2 YSLEER. The CDR3 spans 11 residues. CDR3 sequence: CASTWQETQYF. CDR3 nucleotides: TGCGCCAGCACCTGGCAAGAGACCCAGTACTTC.

The chain combines TRBV18 with TRBJ2-1, with TRBD1 matching over 9 bases. Germline CDR1 KGHSH, CDR2 LQKENI. The CDR3 runs 16 residues. Losses at the gene ends were 0 bases for V and 5 bases for J; bases not matched to a gene: 5. The CDR3 nucleotides are TGTGCCAGCTCACCACCCGGGACAGGGCCAGACAATGAGCAGTTCTTC. This sequence encodes CASSPPGTGPDNEQFF.

This clonotype was recorded many times. This chain joins TRBV29-1 and TRBJ2-1; 10 bases fit TRBD2. The CDR3 covers 18 residues. V lost 0 bases and J lost 9; bases outside the gene matches: 17. The germline CDR1 and CDR2 sequences are SQVTM and ANQGSEA. CDR3 bases: TGCAGCGTTGAAGAGGGAAGCGGAGTAGCGGGAGGATTCGGTGAGCAGTTCTTC. It specifies CSVEEGSGVAGGFGEQFF.

The chain has TRBV6-5 and TRBJ2-7, with D possibly TRBD1 on 5 matching bases. The CDR3 consists of 13 residues. The germline V gene encodes CDR1 MNHEY and CDR2 SVGAGI. Trimming pared 2 bases from V and 5 bases from J, leaving 10 bases between. This CDR3 is CASSYRGRDEQYF. The CDR3 region has the DNA TGTGCCAGCAGTTACAGGGGTAGGGACGAGCAGTACTTC.

This clonotype came up many times. The rearrangement joins TRBV6-1 to TRBJ2-7; TRBD1 agrees at 11 bases. Germline values: CDR1 MNHNS, CDR2 SASEGT. V was clipped by 6 bases and J by 2 bases; unmatched bases: 6. The CDR3 loop spans 15 amino acids. The CDR3 loop reads CASRQPGQGAYEQYF. DNA for the CDR3: TGTGCCAGCAGGCAACCGGGACAGGGGGCCTACGAGCAGTACTTC.

This clonotype was detected many times. The V gene is TRBV28, the J gene TRBJ2-7, with D perhaps matching TRBD1 (6 bases). The germline V and J ends were trimmed by 6 bases and 2 bases, with 11 bases remaining between them. Germline CDR1 and CDR2: MDHEN and SYDVKM. The CDR3 spans 13 residues. As DNA, the CDR3 is TGTGCCAGCAGCTGGGACACCGCCTACGAGCAGTACTTC. Its translation: CASSWDTAYEQYF.

At least ten counts were recorded for this clonotype. CDR3 residues: CASSLDGSTSQETQYF. The CDR3 nucleotides are TGTGCCAGCAGCTTAGATGGCAGTACTTCGCAAGAGACCCAGTACTTC. V is TRBV7-2 and J is TRBJ2-5, with D unclear. Germline CDR1 is SGHTA and CDR2 is FQGNSA. The CDR3 contains 16 residues. V dropped 1 base and J dropped 2 bases, with 14 bases sitting between them.

With respect to this clonotype: Germline and junction disagree at one end, which may indicate a read error. This chain uses TRBV14 with TRBJ2-7; 8 bases map to TRBD2. The CDR3 totals 14 residues. Germline CDR1 is SGHDN and CDR2 is FVKESK. The DNA for the CDR3 is TGTACCAGCAAGACTAGCGCAAACTCCTACGAGCAGTACTTC. Protein: CTSKTSANSYEQYF.

This clonotype was seen repeatedly, ten times or more. The chain employs TRBV4-1 and TRBJ2-5; D might be TRBD1 or TRBD2, each matching 5 bases. V was pared by 0 bases and J by 5 bases, with 13 bases between. CDR3 length: 15 residues. From germline, CDR1 is MGHRA and CDR2 YSYEKL. The CDR3 region is CASSQDGTPRETQYF. CDR3 bases: TGCGCCAGCAGCCAAGATGGGACGCCTAGGGAGACCCAGTACTTC.

This clonotype was recorded at least ten times. The chain recombines TRBV11-2 with TRBJ2-5, with 8 positions matching TRBD2. CDR3 length: 18 amino acids. Losses at the gene ends were 1 base for V and 2 bases for J; bases not matched to a gene: 12. Looked up from germline, CDR1 is SGHAT and CDR2 is FQNNGV. In DNA form, the CDR3 reads TGTGCCAGCAGCTTAGGGGGGACTAGTATAGGAGGTCAAGAGACCCAGTACTTC. It translates to CASSLGGTSIGGQETQYF.

The gene calls are TRBV20-1 and TRBJ2-3; 7 bases map to TRBD1. After removal of 4 bases from V and 5 bases from J, the junction contained 3 bases not matched to a gene. Germline CDR1 DFQATT, CDR2 SNEGSKA (reference sequence). The CDR3 contains 12 residues. The CDR3 sequence: CSATGDRDTQYF. The CDR3 DNA follows: TGCAGTGCTACCGGGGACAGAGATACGCAGTATTTT.

A remark on this clonotype: A junction end diverges from the germline sequence, so it may reflect a read error. The CDR3, as DNA: TGTGCTAGCAGTCGGGACAGGTACGGGGACAATGAGCAGTTCTTC. This translates into CASSRDRYGDNEQFF. The V and J genes are TRBV7-7 and TRBJ2-1, with 8 positions matching TRBD1. The germline V gene has CDR1 SSHAT and CDR2 FNYEAQ (reference sequence). The CDR3 is 15 amino acids.

This clonotype has just a few counts. The gene calls are TRBV11-2 and TRBJ2-7, with 9 bases fitting TRBD1. The germline gives CDR1 SGHAT, CDR2 FQNNGV. V was pared by 1 base and J by 5 bases, with 6 bases of the junction left unmatched. The CDR3 is made up of 15 amino acids. Written as DNA, the CDR3 is TGTGCCAGCAGCTTAGTGGGGACAGGGCACCACGAGCAGTACTTC. Its protein is CASSLVGTGHHEQYF. Variable domain in full (rest from reference TRBV11-2 and TRBJ2-7): EAGVAQSPRYKIIEKRQSVAFWCNPISGHATLYWYQQILGQGPKLLIQFQNNGVVDDSQLPKDRFSAERLKGVDSTLKIQPAKLEDSAVYLCASSLVGTGHHEQYFGPGTRLTVT.

V is TRBV5-5 and J is TRBJ2-3; TRBD1 matches 9 bases. V shed 6 bases, J shed 6 bases, and the junction held 14 bases outside the gene matches. CDR3 size: 16 residues. CDR1 SGHKS and CDR2 YYEKEE come from the germline V gene (reference sequence). This CDR3 is CASISGHRGLQDTQYF. For the CDR3, the DNA is TGTGCCAGCATCTCTGGACACAGGGGGCTTCAGGATACGCAGTATTTT. The complete variable domain, with remaining parts taken from reference TRBV5-5 and TRBJ2-3, reads DAGVTQSPTHLIKTRGQQVTLRCSPISGHKSVSWYQQVLGQGPQFIFQYYEKEERGRGNFPDRFSARQFPNYSSELNVNALLLGDSALYLCASISGHRGLQDTQYFGPGTRLTVL.

This chain connects TRBV29-1 to TRBJ2-1, with 8 positions matching TRBD1. The CDR3 spans 15 residues. CDR1 is SQVTM and CDR2 is ANQGSEA in the germline V gene. The J segment lost 2 bases and the V segment lost 1 base, leaving 4 bases of the junction unmatched. For the CDR3, the DNA is TGCAGCGTTGAAGCCCCGGGACAGGCCTACAATGAGCAGTTCTTC. Residues: CSVEAPGQAYNEQFF.

The rearrangement joins TRBV3-1 to TRBJ1-6; D call uncertain. This CDR3 has 15 residues. V lost 2 bases, J lost 6 bases, and 11 bases lay in between. Germline-derived CDR1 and CDR2 are LGHDT and YNNKEL (reference sequence). CDR3 protein: CASSQRGLINSPLHF. As DNA, the CDR3 is TGTGCCAGCAGCCAACGAGGGCTAATTAATTCACCCCTCCACTTT. The whole variable domain, filled in from reference TRBV3-1 and TRBJ1-6, reads DTAVSQTPKYLVTQMGNDKSIKCEQNLGHDTMYWYKQDSKKFLKIMFSYNNKELIINETVPNRFSPKSPDKAHLNLHINSLELGDSAVYFCASSQRGLINSPLHFGNGTRLTVT.